This T cell receptor beta chain was identified in a study of CD8+ T cells in alopecia areata. Treatment defined: oral pan-JAK inhibitor, 5-10 mg twice daily. V lost 6 bases to trimming and J lost 11 bases; unmatched junction nucleotides: 10. CDR3 length: 12 amino acids. Germline V lookup: CDR1 SQVTM, CDR2 ANQGSEA. Following extraction, RNA underwent reverse transcription to cDNA, which served as the sequencing template. The method was immunoSEQ multiplex PCR; TCRdb's version includes in-frame clones alone and lacks a portion of them. The sample holds a few hundred thousand clones, under 60% seen once.

The chain has TRBV29-1 and TRBJ1-1; TRBD1 agrees at 9 bases. The TCR was taken from a human donor with alopecia areata. Sequenced material: CD4+ T cells sorted from blood, taken at week 4, from a patient treated with tofacitinib. The CDR3 bases are TGCAGCGTCGCACAGGGGGCAGGACTCGCTTTCTTT. This translates into CSVAQGAGLAFF.